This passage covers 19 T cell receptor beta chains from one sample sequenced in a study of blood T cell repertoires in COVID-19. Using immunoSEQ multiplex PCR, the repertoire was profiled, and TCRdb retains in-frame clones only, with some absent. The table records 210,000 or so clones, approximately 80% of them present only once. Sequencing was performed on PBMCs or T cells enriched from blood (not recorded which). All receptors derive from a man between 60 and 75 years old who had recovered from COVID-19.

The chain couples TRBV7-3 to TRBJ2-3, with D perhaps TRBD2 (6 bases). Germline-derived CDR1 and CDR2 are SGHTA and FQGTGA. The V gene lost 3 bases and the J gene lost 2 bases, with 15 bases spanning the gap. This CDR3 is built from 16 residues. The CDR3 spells CASSLRGSGPTDTQYF. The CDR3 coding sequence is TGTGCCAGCAGCTTGAGGGGCAGCGGGCCCACAGATACGCAGTATTTT.

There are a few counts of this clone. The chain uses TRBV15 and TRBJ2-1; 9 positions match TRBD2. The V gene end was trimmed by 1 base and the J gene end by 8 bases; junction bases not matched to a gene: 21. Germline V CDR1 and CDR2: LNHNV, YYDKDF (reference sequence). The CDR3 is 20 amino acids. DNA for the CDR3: TGTGCCACCAGCAGAGCAGTGGTCGGGCGGGGGGGCCCTCCTTTCGATGAGCAGTTCTTC. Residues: CATSRAVVGRGGPPFDEQFF.

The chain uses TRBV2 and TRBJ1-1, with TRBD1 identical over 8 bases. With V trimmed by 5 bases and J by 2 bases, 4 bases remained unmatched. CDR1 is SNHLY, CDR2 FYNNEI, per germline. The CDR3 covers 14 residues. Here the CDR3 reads CASSSTGGNTEAFF. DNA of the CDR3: TGTGCCAGCAGTTCAACAGGGGGAAACACTGAAGCTTTCTTT.

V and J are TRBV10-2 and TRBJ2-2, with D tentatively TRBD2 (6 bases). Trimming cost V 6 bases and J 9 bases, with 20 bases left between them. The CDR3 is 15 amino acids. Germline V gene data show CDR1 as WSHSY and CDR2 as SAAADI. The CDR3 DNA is TGCGCCAGCAGGACGGGACTCCCTGGGCGAAGGGAGCTGTTTTTT. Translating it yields CASRTGLPGRRELFF.

The CDR3: CATSDRTVPYEQYF. In DNA form, the CDR3 reads TGTGCCACCAGTGACCGGACAGTTCCCTACGAGCAGTACTTC. The chain uses TRBV24-1 and TRBJ2-7; D is perhaps TRBD1 (6 bases). The CDR3 extends over 14 amino acids. Germline-derived CDR1 and CDR2 are KGHDR and SFDVKD. With 4 bases removed from V and 2 bases from J, the gap between germline ends came to 11 bases.

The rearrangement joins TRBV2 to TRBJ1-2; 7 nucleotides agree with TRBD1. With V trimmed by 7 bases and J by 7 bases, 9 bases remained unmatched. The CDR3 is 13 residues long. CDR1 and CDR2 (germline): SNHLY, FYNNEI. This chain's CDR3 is CASTRDSSFGYTF. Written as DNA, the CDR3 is TGTGCCAGCACGCGGGACAGCTCTTTTGGCTACACCTTC.

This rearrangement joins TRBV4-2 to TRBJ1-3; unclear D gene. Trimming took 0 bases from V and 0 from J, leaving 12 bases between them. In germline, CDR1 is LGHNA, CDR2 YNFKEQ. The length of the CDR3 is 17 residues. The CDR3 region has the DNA TGTGCCAGCAGCCAAGAACCACAGTCAGTCTCTGGAAACACCATATATTTT. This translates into CASSQEPQSVSGNTIYF.

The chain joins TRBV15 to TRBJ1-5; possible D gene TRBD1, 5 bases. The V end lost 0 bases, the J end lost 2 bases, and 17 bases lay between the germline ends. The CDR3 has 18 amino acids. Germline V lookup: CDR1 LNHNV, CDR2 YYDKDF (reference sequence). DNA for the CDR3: TGTGCCACCAGCAGAGATGGCAGGGAGGGCGGAGGCAATCAGCCCCAGCATTTT. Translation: CATSRDGREGGGNQPQHF.

The CDR3 DNA follows: TGCAGCGGTAAAGACAGGGGGCGAGGAGAGCAGTACTTC. This gives the protein CSGKDRGRGEQYF. V and J are TRBV29-1 and TRBJ2-7; 10 bases map to TRBD1. Trimming removed 7 bases from V and 7 bases from J; junction bases left unmatched: 10. Germline CDR1 and CDR2: SQVTM and ANQGSEA. The CDR3 spans 13 residues.

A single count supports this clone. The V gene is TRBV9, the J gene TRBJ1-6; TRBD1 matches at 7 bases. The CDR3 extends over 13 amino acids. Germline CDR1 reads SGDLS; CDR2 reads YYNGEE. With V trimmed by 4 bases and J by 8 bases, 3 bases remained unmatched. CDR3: CASSFQGDSPLHF. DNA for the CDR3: TGTGCCAGCAGCTTTCAGGGGGATTCACCCCTCCACTTT. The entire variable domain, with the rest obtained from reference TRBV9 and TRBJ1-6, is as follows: DSGVTQTPKHLITATGQRVTLRCSPRSGDLSVYWYQQSLDQGLQFLIQYYNGEERAKGNILERFSAQQFPDLHSELNLSSLELGDSALYFCASSFQGDSPLHFGNGTRLTVT.

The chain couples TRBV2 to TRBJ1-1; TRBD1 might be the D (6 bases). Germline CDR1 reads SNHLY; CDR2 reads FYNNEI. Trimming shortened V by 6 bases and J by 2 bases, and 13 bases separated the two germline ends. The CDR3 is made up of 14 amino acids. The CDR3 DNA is TGTGCCAGCAGGAAGGGACATCCAAACACTGAAGCTTTCTTT. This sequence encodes CASRKGHPNTEAFF.

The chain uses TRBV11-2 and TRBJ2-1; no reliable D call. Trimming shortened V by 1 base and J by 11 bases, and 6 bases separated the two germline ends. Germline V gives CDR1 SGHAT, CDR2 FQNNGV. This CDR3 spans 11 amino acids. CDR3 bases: TGTGCCAGCAGCTTAGGGAGTCAGCAGTTCTTC. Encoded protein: CASSLGSQQFF.

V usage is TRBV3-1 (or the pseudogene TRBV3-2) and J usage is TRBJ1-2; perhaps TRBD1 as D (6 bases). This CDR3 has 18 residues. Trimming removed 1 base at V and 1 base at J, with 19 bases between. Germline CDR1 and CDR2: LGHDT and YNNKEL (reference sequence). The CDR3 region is CASSQGGTPADDNYGYTF. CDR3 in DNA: TGTGCCAGCAGCCAAGGAGGGACACCGGCAGATGATAACTATGGCTACACCTTC.

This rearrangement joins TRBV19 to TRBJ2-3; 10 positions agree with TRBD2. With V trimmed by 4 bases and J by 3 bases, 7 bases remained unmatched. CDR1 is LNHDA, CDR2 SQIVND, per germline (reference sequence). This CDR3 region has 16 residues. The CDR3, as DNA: TGTGCCAGTAGTAGAATACCGGGACTAGCGACAGATACGCAGTATTTT. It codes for CASSRIPGLATDTQYF.

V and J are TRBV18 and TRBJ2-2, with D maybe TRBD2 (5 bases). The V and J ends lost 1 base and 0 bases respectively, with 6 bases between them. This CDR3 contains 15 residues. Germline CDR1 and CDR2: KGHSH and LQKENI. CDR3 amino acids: CASSPLGANTGELFF. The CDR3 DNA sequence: TGTGCCAGCTCACCACTCGGGGCGAACACCGGGGAGCTGTTTTTT.

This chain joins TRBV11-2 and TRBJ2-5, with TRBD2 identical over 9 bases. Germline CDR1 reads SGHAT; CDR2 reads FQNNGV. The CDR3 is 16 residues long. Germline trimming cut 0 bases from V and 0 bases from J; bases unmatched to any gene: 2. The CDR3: CASSLDGGGDQETQYF. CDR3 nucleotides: TGTGCCAGCAGCTTAGATGGCGGGGGGGACCAAGAGACCCAGTACTTC. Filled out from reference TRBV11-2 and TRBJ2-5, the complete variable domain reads EAGVAQSPRYKIIEKRQSVAFWCNPISGHATLYWYQQILGQGPKLLIQFQNNGVVDDSQLPKDRFSAERLKGVDSTLKIQPAKLEDSAVYLCASSLDGGGDQETQYFGPGTRLLVL.

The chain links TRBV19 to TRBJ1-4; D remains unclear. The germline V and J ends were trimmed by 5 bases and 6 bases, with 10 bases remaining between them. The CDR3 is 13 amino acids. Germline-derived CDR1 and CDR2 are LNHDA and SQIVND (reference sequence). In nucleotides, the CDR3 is TGTGCCAGTAGTCGAGATCGGGATGAAAAACTGTTTTTT. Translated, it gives CASSRDRDEKLFF.

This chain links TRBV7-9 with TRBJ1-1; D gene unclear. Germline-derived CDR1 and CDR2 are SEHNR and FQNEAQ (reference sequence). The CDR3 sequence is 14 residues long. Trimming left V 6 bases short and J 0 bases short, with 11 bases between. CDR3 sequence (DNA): TGTGCCAGCAGGAATGTGGTAGTGAACACTGAAGCTTTCTTT. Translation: CASRNVVVNTEAFF.

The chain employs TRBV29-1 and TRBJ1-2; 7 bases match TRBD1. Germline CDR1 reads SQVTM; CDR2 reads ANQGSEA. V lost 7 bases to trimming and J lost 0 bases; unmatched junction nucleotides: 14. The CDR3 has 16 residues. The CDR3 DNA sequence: TGCAGCGGGGGGGAATCTCCGGGACAGACTAACTATGGCTACACCTTC. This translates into CSGGESPGQTNYGYTF.